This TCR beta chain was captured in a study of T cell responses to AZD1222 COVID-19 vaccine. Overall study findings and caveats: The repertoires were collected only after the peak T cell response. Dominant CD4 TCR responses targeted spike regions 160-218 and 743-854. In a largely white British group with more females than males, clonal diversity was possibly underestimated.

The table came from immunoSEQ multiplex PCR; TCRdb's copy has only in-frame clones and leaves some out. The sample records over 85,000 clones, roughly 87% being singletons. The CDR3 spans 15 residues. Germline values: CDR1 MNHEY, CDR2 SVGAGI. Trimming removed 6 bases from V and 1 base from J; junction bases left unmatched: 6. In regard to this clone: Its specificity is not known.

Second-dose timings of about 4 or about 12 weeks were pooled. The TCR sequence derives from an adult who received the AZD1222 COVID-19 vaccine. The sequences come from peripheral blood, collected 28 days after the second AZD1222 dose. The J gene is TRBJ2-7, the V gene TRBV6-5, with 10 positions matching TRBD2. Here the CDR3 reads CASSRWTSGSYEQYF. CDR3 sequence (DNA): TGTGCCAGCAGCAGATGGACTAGCGGATCCTACGAGCAGTACTTC.